These 7 T cell receptor beta chains share one sample of origin, sequenced in a study of T cell responses to AZD1222 COVID-19 vaccine. The data were produced by immunoSEQ multiplex PCR, yet TCRdb's version contains in-frame clones alone and is incomplete. The table has about 140,000 clones, about 89% seen once; the top ten hold 4.7%. Sequencing was performed on peripheral blood, taken on day 0 of AZD1222 vaccination. Every receptor here comes from an adult in good health.

This chain connects TRBV28 to TRBJ2-2, with 7 nucleotides matching TRBD2. This CDR3 is 16 amino acids long. Germline assignment: CDR1 MDHEN and CDR2 SYDVKM. The J segment lost 4 bases and the V segment lost 7 bases, leaving 12 bases of the junction unmatched. Here the CDR3 reads CASKTSPITITGELFF. The DNA of the CDR3 is TGTGCCAGCAAGACTAGCCCTATTACCATCACCGGGGAGCTGTTTTTT.

The genes are TRBV6-4 and TRBJ2-2; TRBD2 matches at 7 bases. With 2 bases clipped from V and 4 bases from J, the junction kept 7 bases outside the gene matches. The CDR3 length is 16 residues. Germline loops: CDR1 MRHNA, CDR2 SNTAGT. CDR3 sequence (DNA): TGTGCCAGCAGTGACGGGGAGGGGTCGGGCACCGGGGAGCTGTTTTTT. Translated, it gives CASSDGEGSGTGELFF.

This CDR3 is CATSSGGGAEAFF. CDR3 DNA: TGTGCCACCAGCAGCGGGGGCGGTGCCGAAGCTTTCTTT. This chain joins TRBV15 and TRBJ1-1; D might be TRBD1 (6 bases). With 3 bases removed from V and 8 bases from J, the gap between germline ends came to 13 bases. Germline V gives CDR1 LNHNV, CDR2 YYDKDF (reference sequence). The length of the CDR3 is 13 residues.

The CDR3 sequence is CASRTGLATNEQFF. CDR3 DNA: TGTGCCAGTAGGACAGGGCTCGCGACCAATGAGCAGTTCTTC. The chain couples TRBV19 to TRBJ2-1; 7 nucleotides line up with TRBD1. CDR1 and CDR2 from the germline V gene are LNHDA and SQIVND (reference sequence). This CDR3 region has 14 residues. The J segment lost 6 bases and the V segment lost 6 bases, leaving 8 bases of the junction unmatched. The full variable domain, completed using reference TRBV19 and TRBJ2-1, is DGGITQSPKYLFRKEGQNVTLSCEQNLNHDAMYWYRQDPGQGLRLIYYSQIVNDFQKGDIAEGYSVSREKKESFPLTVTSAQKNPTAFYLCASRTGLATNEQFFGPGTRLTVL.

The J gene is TRBJ1-4, the V gene TRBV25-1, with TRBD1 matching 10 bases. V trimming: 7 bases; J trimming: 7 bases; junction bases outside the gene matches: 9. The CDR3 consists of 15 residues. CDR1 is MGHDK, CDR2 SYGVNS, per germline. The chain's CDR3 is CASTLGTGDAEKLFF. The CDR3 nucleotides read TGTGCCAGCACTTTGGGGACAGGGGATGCTGAAAAACTGTTTTTT.

The chain has TRBV5-5 and TRBJ1-2; D is possibly TRBD1 (5 bases). The germline CDR1 and CDR2 sequences are SGHKS and YYEKEE (reference sequence). The ends were cut back, 3 bases at V and 7 bases at J, with 13 bases in the middle. The length of the CDR3 is 13 residues. In DNA, the CDR3 is TGTGCCAGCAGCTGGCAGGGATTGAGTGGCTACACCTTC. This sequence encodes CASSWQGLSGYTF.

J is TRBJ2-1 and V is TRBV7-9; D might be TRBD1 or TRBD2, each matching 5 bases. Trimming took 3 bases from V and 5 from J, leaving 17 bases between them. The CDR3 spans 16 residues. Germline V CDR1 and CDR2: SEHNR, FQNEAQ (reference sequence). DNA for the CDR3: TGTGCCAGCAGCTTGCGGGTGCAGGGCGGCCACAATGAGCAGTTCTTC. Its protein product is CASSLRVQGGHNEQFF.